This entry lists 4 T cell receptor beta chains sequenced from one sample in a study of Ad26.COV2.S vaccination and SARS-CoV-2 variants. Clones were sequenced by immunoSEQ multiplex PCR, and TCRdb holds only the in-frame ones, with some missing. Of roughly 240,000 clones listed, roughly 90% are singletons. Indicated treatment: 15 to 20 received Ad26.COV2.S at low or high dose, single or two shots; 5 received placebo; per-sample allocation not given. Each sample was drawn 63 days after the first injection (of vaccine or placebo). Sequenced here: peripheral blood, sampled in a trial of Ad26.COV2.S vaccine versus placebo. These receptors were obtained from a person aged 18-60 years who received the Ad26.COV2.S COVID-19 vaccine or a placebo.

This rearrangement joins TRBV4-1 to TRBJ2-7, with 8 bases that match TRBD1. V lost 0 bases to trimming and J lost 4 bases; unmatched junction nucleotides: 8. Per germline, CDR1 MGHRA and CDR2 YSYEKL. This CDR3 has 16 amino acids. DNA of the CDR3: TGCGCCAGCAGCCAAGATAGCCAGGGGGCCATATACGAGCAGTACTTC. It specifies CASSQDSQGAIYEQYF.

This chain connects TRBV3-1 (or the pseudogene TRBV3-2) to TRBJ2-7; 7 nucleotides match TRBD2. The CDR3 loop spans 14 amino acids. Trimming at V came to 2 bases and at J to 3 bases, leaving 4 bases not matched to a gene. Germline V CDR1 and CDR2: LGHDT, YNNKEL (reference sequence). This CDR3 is CASSQTSEVYEQYF. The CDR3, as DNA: TGTGCCAGCAGCCAAACTAGCGAGGTCTACGAGCAGTACTTC.

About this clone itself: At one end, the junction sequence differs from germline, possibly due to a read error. CDR3 sequence: CASSLGTSGGEQYF. The CDR3 DNA is TGTGCCAGCAGTTTAGGGACTAGCGGTGGCGAGCAGTACTTC. This chain uses TRBV7-9 with TRBJ2-7; the match to TRBD2 covers 11 bases. Germline CDR1 is SEHNR and CDR2 is FQNEAQ (reference sequence). The CDR3 contains 14 residues.

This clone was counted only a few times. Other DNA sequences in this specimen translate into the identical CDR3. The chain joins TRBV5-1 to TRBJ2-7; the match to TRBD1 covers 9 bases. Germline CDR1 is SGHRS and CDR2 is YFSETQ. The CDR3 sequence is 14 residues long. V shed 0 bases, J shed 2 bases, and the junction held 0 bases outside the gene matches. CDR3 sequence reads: CASSLGTGAYEQYF. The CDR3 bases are TGCGCCAGCAGCTTGGGGACAGGGGCCTACGAGCAGTACTTC. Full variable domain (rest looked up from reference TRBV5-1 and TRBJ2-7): KAGVTQTPRYLIKTRGQQVTLSCSPISGHRSVSWYQQTPGQGLQFLFEYFSETQRNKGNFPGRFSGRQFSNSRSEMNVSTLELGDSALYLCASSLGTGAYEQYFGPGTRLTVT.